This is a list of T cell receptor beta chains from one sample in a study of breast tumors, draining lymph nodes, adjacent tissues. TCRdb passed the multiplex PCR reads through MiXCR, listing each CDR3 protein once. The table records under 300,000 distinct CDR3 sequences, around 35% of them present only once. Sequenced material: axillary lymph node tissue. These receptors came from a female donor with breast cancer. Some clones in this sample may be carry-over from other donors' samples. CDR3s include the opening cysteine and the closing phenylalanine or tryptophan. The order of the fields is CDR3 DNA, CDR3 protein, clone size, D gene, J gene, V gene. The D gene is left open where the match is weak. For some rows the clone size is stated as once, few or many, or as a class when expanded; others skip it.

CDR3 DNA: TGCAGTGCTGGACAGGGGGCTGGTGAAAAACTGTTTTTT
CDR3 protein: CSAGQGAGEKLFF
clone size: many
D gene: TRBD1
J gene: TRBJ1-4
V gene: TRBV20-1

CDR3 DNA: TGTGCCAGTGTCCCGGGACAGACTAATTCACCCCTCCACTTT
CDR3 protein: CASVPGQTNSPLHF
clone size: NA
D gene: TRBD1
J gene: TRBJ1-6
V gene: TRBV7-2

CDR3 DNA: TGTGCCAGCAGCTTAGGTCAGGGGAGGCGGCATAATTCACCCCTCCACTTT
CDR3 protein: CASSLGQGRRHNSPLHF
clone size: NA
D gene: NA
J gene: TRBJ1-6
V gene: TRBV7-2

CDR3 DNA: TGTGCCAGCAGCCAAGATTATCCTAGACAAGGCGAGCAGTACTTC
CDR3 protein: CASSQDYPRQGEQYF
clone size: many
D gene: NA
J gene: TRBJ2-7
V gene: TRBV14

CDR3 DNA: TGTGCCAGCAAGCAGGACGGAGACAATGAGCAGTTCTTC
CDR3 protein: CASKQDGDNEQFF
clone size: NA
D gene: NA
J gene: TRBJ2-1
V gene: TRBV6-5

CDR3 DNA: TGTGCCAGCAGCTTGTGGGGGGGAAAGTACTTC
CDR3 protein: CASSLWGGKYF
clone size: NA
D gene: TRBD2
J gene: TRBJ2-7
V gene: TRBV7-9

CDR3 DNA: TGTGCCACCAGTGAGGGACAGATCGGGCTATATAGCAATCAGCCCCAGCATTTT
CDR3 protein: CATSEGQIGLYSNQPQHF
clone size: NA
D gene: TRBD1
J gene: TRBJ1-5
V gene: TRBV24-1

CDR3 DNA: TGTGCCAGCAGCAGATATAGCAATCAGCCCCAGCATTTT
CDR3 protein: CASSRYSNQPQHF
clone size: many
D gene: NA
J gene: TRBJ1-5
V gene: TRBV7-2

CDR3 DNA: TGTGCCAGCAGCCAAGAGGACGCCGGATCCTACGAGCAGTACTTC
CDR3 protein: CASSQEDAGSYEQYF
clone size: NA
D gene: NA
J gene: TRBJ2-7
V gene: TRBV4-2

CDR3 DNA: TGTGCCAGCAACGCTCGAGGGGGCTCGGGGGAGCTGTTTTTT
CDR3 protein: CASNARGGSGELFF
clone size: many
D gene: TRBD1
J gene: TRBJ2-2
V gene: TRBV6-5

CDR3 DNA: TGCAGTGCTAGAGATGTGGGGACCCAGTACTTC
CDR3 protein: CSARDVGTQYF
clone size: NA
D gene: NA
J gene: TRBJ2-5
V gene: TRBV20-1

CDR3 DNA: TGTGCCACCAGTGTAAGGGGACGGGGGGAGACCCAGTACTTC
CDR3 protein: CATSVRGRGETQYF
clone size: many
D gene: NA
J gene: TRBJ2-5
V gene: TRBV24-1

CDR3 DNA: TGTGCCATCAGTGAAATGAAGGGGGGCCAGGTTAGCGCGAAAGATACGCAGTATTTT
CDR3 protein: CAISEMKGGQVSAKDTQYF
clone size: few
D gene: NA
J gene: TRBJ2-3
V gene: TRBV10-3

CDR3 DNA: TGTGCCAGCAGCTTTGGGGCTTGGAATTCACCCCTCCACTTT
CDR3 protein: CASSFGAWNSPLHF
clone size: many
D gene: NA
J gene: TRBJ1-6
V gene: TRBV11-2

CDR3 DNA: TGCGCCAGCAGCTTGCGGGCAGGGAATGGAGACACTATATATTTT
CDR3 protein: CASSLRAGNGDTIYF
clone size: NA
D gene: NA
J gene: TRBJ1-3
V gene: TRBV5-1

CDR3 DNA: TGTGCCAGCACCAGGACGGTCGGAAGCAATGAGCAGTTCTTC
CDR3 protein: CASTRTVGSNEQFF
clone size: many
D gene: NA
J gene: TRBJ2-1
V gene: TRBV6-6

CDR3 DNA: TGTGCCAGCAGTAACGGACTAGCGTCCTACGAGCAGTACTTC
CDR3 protein: CASSNGLASYEQYF
clone size: many
D gene: TRBD2
J gene: TRBJ2-7
V gene: TRBV7-2

CDR3 DNA: TGTGCCACCAGCAGTTCCGGGGGAGGTGAGACCCAGTACTTC
CDR3 protein: CATSSSGGGETQYF
clone size: many
D gene: NA
J gene: TRBJ2-5
V gene: TRBV15

CDR3 DNA: TGTGCCAGCAGTTCCCCCGGGACAGGGAACACCGGGGAGCTGTTTTTT
CDR3 protein: CASSSPGTGNTGELFF
clone size: many
D gene: TRBD1
J gene: TRBJ2-2
V gene: TRBV6-6

CDR3 DNA: TGCAGTGCTTATCGAGTGCCCTCCTACGAGCAGTACTTC
CDR3 protein: CSAYRVPSYEQYF
clone size: many
D gene: NA
J gene: TRBJ2-7
V gene: TRBV20-1

CDR3 DNA: TGTGCCAGCAGAATAGTCAATAGCGGGAGGATTGATGAAAAACTGTTTTTT
CDR3 protein: CASRIVNSGRIDEKLFF
clone size: few
D gene: NA
J gene: TRBJ1-4
V gene: TRBV7-9

CDR3 DNA: TGTGCCAGCGGCGGACAGTATTACAATGAGCAGTTCTTC
CDR3 protein: CASGGQYYNEQFF
clone size: NA
D gene: NA
J gene: TRBJ2-1
V gene: TRBV2

CDR3 DNA: TGTGCCAGCAGTGTACTAGGAGCAACTAATGAAAAACTGTTTTTT
CDR3 protein: CASSVLGATNEKLFF
clone size: many
D gene: NA
J gene: TRBJ1-4
V gene: TRBV2

CDR3 DNA: TGCAGTGCTGGACAGGGGGCCAACGTCCTGACTTTC
CDR3 protein: CSAGQGANVLTF
clone size: NA
D gene: NA
J gene: TRBJ2-6
V gene: TRBV20-1

CDR3 DNA: TGCGCCAGCAGCCAAGACAGCGGGGGGGCCGAAGATACGCAGTATTTT
CDR3 protein: CASSQDSGGAEDTQYF
clone size: many
D gene: TRBD2
J gene: TRBJ2-3
V gene: TRBV4-1

CDR3 DNA: NA
CDR3 protein: CSTSGRDEQYF
clone size: NA
D gene: NA
J gene: TRBJ2-7
V gene: TRBV29-1

CDR3 DNA: TGTGCCAGCAGTGAAGGGAGAGGGGGCACAGATACGCAGTATTTT
CDR3 protein: CASSEGRGGTDTQYF
clone size: many
D gene: NA
J gene: TRBJ2-3
V gene: TRBV2

CDR3 DNA: TGCAGTGCGACGGGGCTAGCGGGAGTAAGCACCGGGGAGCTGTTTTTT
CDR3 protein: CSATGLAGVSTGELFF
clone size: NA
D gene: TRBD2
J gene: TRBJ2-2
V gene: TRBV20-1

CDR3 DNA: TGCAGTGCTAGAGATTCGAACGTAGGCACAGATACGCAGTATTTT
CDR3 protein: CSARDSNVGTDTQYF
clone size: NA
D gene: NA
J gene: TRBJ2-3
V gene: TRBV20-1

CDR3 DNA: TGTGCCAGCAGCTACCGATTAAACTACGAGCAGTACTTC
CDR3 protein: CASSYRLNYEQYF
clone size: many
D gene: NA
J gene: TRBJ2-7
V gene: TRBV3-1

CDR3 DNA: TGTGCCAGCAGCCTATGGAGGGCGGGAGGAATTTCTGGGGCCAACGTCCTGACTTTC
CDR3 protein: CASSLWRAGGISGANVLTF
clone size: NA
D gene: TRBD2
J gene: TRBJ2-6
V gene: TRBV2

CDR3 DNA: TGCAGTGCTAGTTGGCGACAGGGCGAGGGCACTGAAGCTTTCTTT
CDR3 protein: CSASWRQGEGTEAFF
clone size: NA
D gene: TRBD1
J gene: TRBJ1-1
V gene: TRBV20-1

CDR3 DNA: TGTGCCACCAGCAGAGACCGCAGGGCTTCCGGGGATGTGGACGAGCAGTACTTC
CDR3 protein: CATSRDRRASGDVDEQYF
clone size: NA
D gene: NA
J gene: TRBJ2-7
V gene: TRBV15

CDR3 DNA: TGTGCCAGCAGCCCCCGGAGGGATGAAAAACTGTTTTTT
CDR3 protein: CASSPRRDEKLFF
clone size: many
D gene: NA
J gene: TRBJ1-4
V gene: TRBV7-2

CDR3 DNA: TGTGCCATCATCGACAGTAACACCGGGGCCAACGTCCTGACTTTC
CDR3 protein: CAIIDSNTGANVLTF
clone size: NA
D gene: NA
J gene: TRBJ2-6
V gene: TRBV10-3

CDR3 DNA: TGTGCCAGCAGGCCCCAGGGATTTGATGAAGCTTTCTTT
CDR3 protein: CASRPQGFDEAFF
clone size: NA
D gene: NA
J gene: TRBJ1-1
V gene: TRBV12-3/TRBV12-4

CDR3 DNA: TGCAGTGCTCCCTGGACAGGGGGCGGAGGGACCCAGCATTTT
CDR3 protein: CSAPWTGGGGTQHF
clone size: NA
D gene: TRBD1
J gene: TRBJ1-5
V gene: TRBV20-1

CDR3 DNA: TGTGCCAGCAGCTACAGGACAGGAGCTAGCACAGATACGCAGTATTTT
CDR3 protein: CASSYRTGASTDTQYF
clone size: NA
D gene: TRBD1
J gene: TRBJ2-3
V gene: TRBV11-2

CDR3 DNA: TGTGCCAGCAGCCCCGGATGGGGCGAATCGACAGATACGCAGTATTTT
CDR3 protein: CASSPGWGESTDTQYF
clone size: many
D gene: NA
J gene: TRBJ2-3
V gene: TRBV11-3

CDR3 DNA: TGTGCCAGCAGGCCAACTAGCGGCTACGAGCAGTACTTC
CDR3 protein: CASRPTSGYEQYF
clone size: many
D gene: TRBD2
J gene: TRBJ2-7
V gene: TRBV7-8

CDR3 DNA: TGTGCCAGCAGCCGATTGGGGGGCGACACCGGGGAGCTGTTTTTT
CDR3 protein: CASSRLGGDTGELFF
clone size: many
D gene: NA
J gene: TRBJ2-2
V gene: TRBV7-2

CDR3 DNA: TGTGCCAGCACCACTAGCGGGATGGAACAAGAGACCCAGTACTTC
CDR3 protein: CASTTSGMEQETQYF
clone size: many
D gene: TRBD2
J gene: TRBJ2-5
V gene: TRBV11-2

CDR3 DNA: TGTGCCAGCAGTGAGACAGGGGGCTACAATGAGCCCCAGCATTTT
CDR3 protein: CASSETGGYNEPQHF
clone size: NA
D gene: TRBD1
J gene: TRBJ1-5
V gene: TRBV6-5

CDR3 DNA: TGCGCCAGCAGTGGGACTAACGAGCAGTACTTC
CDR3 protein: CASSGTNEQYF
clone size: many
D gene: NA
J gene: TRBJ2-7
V gene: TRBV10-2

CDR3 DNA: TGTGCCAGCAGTTTATCGTTCGGTGCCCAAGAGACCCAGTACTTC
CDR3 protein: CASSLSFGAQETQYF
clone size: few
D gene: NA
J gene: TRBJ2-5
V gene: TRBV27

CDR3 DNA: TGTGCCTGGAGTGTACTGGGCCGTGGCTACACCTTC
CDR3 protein: CAWSVLGRGYTF
clone size: many
D gene: NA
J gene: TRBJ1-2
V gene: TRBV30

CDR3 DNA: TGTGCCAGCAGCCATAGGGGGAGTGCCACCGGGGAGCTGTTTTTT
CDR3 protein: CASSHRGSATGELFF
clone size: NA
D gene: NA
J gene: TRBJ2-2
V gene: TRBV11-2

CDR3 DNA: TGTGCCAGCAGCTTAGCCTCCGGGAGGGGGGAGACCCAGTACTTC
CDR3 protein: CASSLASGRGETQYF
clone size: many
D gene: TRBD2
J gene: TRBJ2-5
V gene: TRBV7-3

CDR3 DNA: TGTGCCAGCAGCCAAGTCCATGAGCAGTTCTTC
CDR3 protein: CASSQVHEQFF
clone size: many
D gene: NA
J gene: TRBJ2-1
V gene: TRBV14

CDR3 DNA: TGCAGTGCTTCCGTGGGGGCGGGGGCGGCAGATACGCAGTATTTT
CDR3 protein: CSASVGAGAADTQYF
clone size: NA
D gene: NA
J gene: TRBJ2-3
V gene: TRBV20-1

CDR3 DNA: TGTGCCAGCAGCGCCCGGACTACCTTTGGTACGCAGTATTTT
CDR3 protein: CASSARTTFGTQYF
clone size: NA
D gene: NA
J gene: TRBJ2-3
V gene: TRBV11-2